The clone carrying this T cell receptor (beta chain) has only one observation. This entry is derived from a study of blood T cell repertoires in COVID-19. The CDR3 extends over 14 amino acids. CDR1 is LGHDT and CDR2 is YNNKEL in the germline V gene (reference sequence). Trimming removed 3 bases at V and 0 bases at J, with 3 bases between. Assay used: immunoSEQ multiplex PCR; TCRdb lists only in-frame clones, some missing. The table includes some 120,000 clones, 70% to 85% detected once. The gene calls are TRBV3-1 (or the pseudogene TRBV3-2) and TRBJ1-6; D is uncertain. The sequenced sample consisted of peripheral blood. The sequence derives from a man between 65 and 85 years old with active or convalescent COVID-19. The CDR3 protein is CASSQRSYNSPLHF. The CDR3 DNA follows: TGTGCCAGCAGCCAGCGCTCCTATAATTCACCCCTCCACTTT.